The 2 T cell receptor beta chains below come from one sample, sequenced in a study of cytomegalovirus exposure and HLA in healthy donors. The PCR employed 60 Vbeta primers together with 13 Jbeta primers. Clones were read by immunoSEQ multiplex PCR, and TCRdb kept only the in-frame ones, dropping some. The profile shows about 100,000 clones, 75% of them singletons. What was sequenced was PBMCs. These receptors originate from a male donor in good health and CMV-seropositive.

The chain recombines TRBV5-1 with TRBJ2-5; TRBD1 is a possible D gene (5 bases). The CDR3 has 13 amino acids. V lost 1 base to trimming and J lost 5 bases, with 9 bases between them. From germline, CDR1 is SGHRS and CDR2 YFSETQ. CDR3 in amino acids: CASSLQGRETQYF. CDR3 nucleotide sequence: TGCGCCAGCAGCTTGCAGGGAAGGGAGACCCAGTACTTC.

The chain has TRBV7-8 and TRBJ2-7; D perhaps matches TRBD1 (6 bases). V was clipped by 1 base and J by 3 bases, with 10 bases between them. CDR3 length: 14 amino acids. Germline CDR1 reads SGHVS; CDR2 reads FQNEAQ. The CDR3 DNA reads as TGTGCCAGCAGCTTAGATAGGGGGAACTACGAGCAGTACTTC. It yields the protein CASSLDRGNYEQYF.